The 6 T cell receptor beta chains given below trace back to one sample, sequenced in a study of cytomegalovirus exposure and HLA in healthy donors. The PCR contained 60 Vbeta and 13 Jbeta primers. Clones were sequenced by immunoSEQ multiplex PCR, and TCRdb holds only the in-frame ones, with some missing. The data show 100,000 to 150,000 clones, 60% to 85% seen once. The sample was PBMCs. These receptors all come from a woman aged 40 to 50 in good health and CMV-seronegative.

Only a few counts were recorded for this clone. The genes are TRBV5-1 and TRBJ1-5; TRBD1 agrees at 9 bases. CDR1 SGHRS and CDR2 YFSETQ come from the germline V gene. CDR3 length equals 14 residues. The trim removed 3 bases at V and 5 bases at J, leaving 3 bases unmatched. This CDR3 reads CASSSTGGDQPQHF. The CDR3 DNA sequence: TGCGCCAGCAGCTCTACAGGGGGCGATCAGCCCCAGCATTTT.

The chain joins TRBV4-1 to TRBJ1-2; possible D gene TRBD1, 5 bases. V lost 6 bases and J lost 8, with 16 bases in between. CDR3 length: 13 amino acids. The V gene's germline CDR1 is MGHRA and CDR2 YSYEKL. The CDR3 protein is CASSIQGSEGYTF. CDR3 nucleotides: TGCGCCAGCAGTATCCAGGGCTCGGAGGGCTACACCTTC.

This clone was seen only a few times. The rearrangement links TRBV6-5 to TRBJ2-7; 9 bases agree with TRBD2. The trim removed 2 bases at V and 2 bases at J, leaving 7 bases unmatched. The V gene's germline CDR1 is MNHEY and CDR2 SVGAGI. The CDR3 is 16 residues long. The CDR3 region has the DNA TGTGCCAGCAGTTACCAGCGGGGGGCTATCACCTACGAGCAGTACTTC. This codes for CASSYQRGAITYEQYF.

The count of this clone is one. The CDR3 sequence: CASRPPGQGTTGELFF. CDR3 sequence (DNA): TGCGCCAGCAGGCCTCCGGGACAGGGGACCACCGGGGAGCTGTTTTTT. The chain uses TRBV4-1 and TRBJ2-2; 10 nucleotides line up with TRBD1. This CDR3 spans 16 amino acids. With V trimmed by 6 bases and J by 4 bases, 8 bases remained unmatched. Germline CDR1 and CDR2: MGHRA and YSYEKL.

This chain links TRBV29-1 with TRBJ1-2; TRBD1 is a possible D gene (5 bases). Trimming stripped 3 bases from V and 4 bases from J, with 15 bases between. This CDR3 is built from 14 residues. Germline CDR1 reads SQVTM; CDR2 reads ANQGSEA. The CDR3 sequence is CSVEVGTEGYGYTF. The CDR3 region has the DNA TGCAGCGTTGAGGTAGGGACGGAGGGCTATGGCTACACCTTC.

The CDR3 is CASRVPGQKYEQYF. For the CDR3, the DNA is TGTGCCAGCAGAGTTCCGGGACAGAAGTACGAGCAGTACTTC. The genes are TRBV28 and TRBJ2-7; 7 bases are a match to TRBD1. Germline V lookup: CDR1 MDHEN, CDR2 SYDVKM. The V segment lost 6 bases and the J segment 4 bases; nucleotides outside the gene matches: 9. The CDR3 sequence is 14 residues long.